This T cell receptor (beta chain) is drawn from a study of blood T cell repertoires in COVID-19. Authors' processing steps: How many nucleated cells were present was estimated from reference gene primer amplification. The data were produced by immunoSEQ multiplex PCR, yet TCRdb's version contains in-frame clones alone and is incomplete. From that table come the V and J calls and clone size; the DNA was used to work out D and trimming. The profile shows 65,000 to 70,000 clones, around 93% of them singletons. J was trimmed by 7 bases and V by 6 bases; bases with no gene match: 6. The CDR3 is 13 amino acids. Germline-derived CDR1 and CDR2 are LGHDT and YNNKEL (reference sequence).

The sequenced sample consisted of peripheral blood. The TCR sequence derives from a man between 70 and 80 years old with active COVID-19. The chain carries TRBV3-1 (or the pseudogene TRBV3-2) and TRBJ1-5; 7 nucleotides match TRBD1. The CDR3 bases are TGTGCCAGCAGTCCCAGGGGGACACAGCCCCAGCATTTT. It translates to CASSPRGTQPQHF.